This TCR beta chain appears in the sequencing data of a study of long-term antiretroviral therapy in people with HIV. Study-wide points: Patients on ART gained diversity, which nonetheless stayed below transplant donor controls. Blood specimens, gathered between 2004 and 2017, were possibly obtained under older ART regimens.

V was cut by 2 bases and J by 6 bases, with 11 bases left in between. The length of the CDR3 is 13 residues. The germline CDR1 and CDR2 sequences are KGHSH and LQKENI. An immunoSEQ assay, version v3.0, was performed at survey level. Per sample, sequencing targeted about 40,000-50,000 T-cell genomes. Profiled with immunoSEQ multiplex PCR; TCRdb holds only in-frame clones, not every one. The sample records 35,000 to 45,000 clones, 80% being singletons. As regards this clone: Its antigen is currently unknown.

The TCR originated in a man aged 25 to 40 with HIV. The chain combines TRBV18 with TRBJ2-7, with D perhaps assigned TRBD1 or TRBD2 (6 bases each). The sequences come from unsorted PBMCs, collected 3.4 years after starting antiretroviral therapy. The CDR3 bases are TGTGCCAGCTCACCATCACAGGGAGGCGAGCAGTACTTC. It codes for CASSPSQGGEQYF.